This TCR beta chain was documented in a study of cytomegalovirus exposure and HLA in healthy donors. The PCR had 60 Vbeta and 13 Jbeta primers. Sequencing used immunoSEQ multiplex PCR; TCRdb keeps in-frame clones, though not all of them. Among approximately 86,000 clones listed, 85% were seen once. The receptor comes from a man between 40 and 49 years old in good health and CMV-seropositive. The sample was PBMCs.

CDR3 amino acids: CASSPGLAGSQETQYF. The CDR3, as DNA: TGTGCCAGCAGCCCGGGACTAGCGGGATCTCAAGAGACCCAGTACTTC. The chain combines TRBV5-8 with TRBJ2-5; TRBD2 matches 13 bases. Per the germline V gene, CDR1 is SGHTS and CDR2 is YDEGEE. The CDR3 runs 16 residues. V shed 4 bases, J shed 2 bases, and the junction held 5 bases outside the gene matches.